This T cell receptor beta chain was captured by sequencing in a study of a mutant IDH1 vaccine in newly diagnosed glioma. Study-level background: Patients got their first vaccination 4-6 weeks after radiotherapy alone, or with temozolomide cycles.

This CDR3 contains 13 residues. Germline V lookup: CDR1 SGHNT, CDR2 YYREEE (reference sequence). The V end lost 0 bases, the J end lost 1 base, and 4 bases lay between the germline ends. Time point described: week 11, during vaccination. Doses comprised 300 ug of mutant IDH1 20-mer peptide each, plus topical imiquimod. In the case of this clone: What it binds is unknown.

The assay was immunoSEQ multiplex PCR, and TCRdb's table has in-frame clones only and misses some. Found here are about 21,000 clones, roughly nine tenths of them singletons; the top ten hold approximately 5.1%. This chain links TRBV5-4 with TRBJ1-2; no clear D. The sequencing used PBMCs, collected from a glioma patient whose treatment included an IDH1 peptide vaccine. This sequence was found in a middle-aged woman with glioma. CDR3 nucleotides: TGTGCCAGCAGCTTGGCGAATAACTATGGCTACACCTTC. Amino acids: CASSLANNYGYTF.